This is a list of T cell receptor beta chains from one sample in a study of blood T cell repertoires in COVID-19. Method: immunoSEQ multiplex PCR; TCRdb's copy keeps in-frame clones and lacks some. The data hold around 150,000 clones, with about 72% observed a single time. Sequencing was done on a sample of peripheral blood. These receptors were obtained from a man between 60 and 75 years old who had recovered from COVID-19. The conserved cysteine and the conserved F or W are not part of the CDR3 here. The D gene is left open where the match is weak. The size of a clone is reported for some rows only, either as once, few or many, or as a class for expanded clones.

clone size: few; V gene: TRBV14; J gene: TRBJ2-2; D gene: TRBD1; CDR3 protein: ASSQLTGANTGELF
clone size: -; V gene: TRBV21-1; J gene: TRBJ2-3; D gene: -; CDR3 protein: ARGQGRQY
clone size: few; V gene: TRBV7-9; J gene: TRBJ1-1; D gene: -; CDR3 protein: ASSSYAGNTEAF
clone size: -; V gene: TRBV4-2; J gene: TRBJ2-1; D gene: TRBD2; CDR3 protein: ASSLIAGAPSYNEQF
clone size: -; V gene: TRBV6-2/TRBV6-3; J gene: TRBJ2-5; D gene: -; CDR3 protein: ASSYTGKETQY
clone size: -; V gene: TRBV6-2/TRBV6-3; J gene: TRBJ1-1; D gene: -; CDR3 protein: ASSALLNTEAF
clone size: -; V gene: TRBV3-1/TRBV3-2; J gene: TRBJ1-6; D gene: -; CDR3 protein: ASSQEIIRGTNSPLH
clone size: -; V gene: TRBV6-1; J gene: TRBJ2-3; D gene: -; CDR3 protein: ASSDRDGTDTQY
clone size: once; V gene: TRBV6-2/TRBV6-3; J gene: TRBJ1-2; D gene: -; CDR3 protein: ASSYSTAGNYGYT
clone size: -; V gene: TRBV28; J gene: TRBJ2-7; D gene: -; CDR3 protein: ASSFKAGAYEQY
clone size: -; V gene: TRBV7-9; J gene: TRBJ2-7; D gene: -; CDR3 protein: ASSLEQGSFEQY
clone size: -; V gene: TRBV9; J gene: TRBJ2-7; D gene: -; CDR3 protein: ASSVAPGATYEQY
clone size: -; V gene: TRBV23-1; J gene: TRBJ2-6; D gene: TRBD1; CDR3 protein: ASSQGQGDSGANVLT
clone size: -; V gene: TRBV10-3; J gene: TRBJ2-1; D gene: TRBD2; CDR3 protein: AISENRMTSGKLNNEQF
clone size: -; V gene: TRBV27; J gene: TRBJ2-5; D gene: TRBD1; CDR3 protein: ASSSRQGETQY
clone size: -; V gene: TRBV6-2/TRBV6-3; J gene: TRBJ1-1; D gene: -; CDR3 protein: ASSHDRDTEAF
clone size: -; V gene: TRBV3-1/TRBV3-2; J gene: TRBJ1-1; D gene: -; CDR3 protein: ASSQGTVSNTEAF
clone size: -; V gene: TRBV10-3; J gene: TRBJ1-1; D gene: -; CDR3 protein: AMRVEVNTEAF
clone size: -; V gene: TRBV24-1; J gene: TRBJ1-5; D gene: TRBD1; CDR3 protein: ATSDSTGGWQPQH
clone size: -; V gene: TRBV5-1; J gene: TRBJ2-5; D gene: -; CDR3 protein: ASSLESRQETQY
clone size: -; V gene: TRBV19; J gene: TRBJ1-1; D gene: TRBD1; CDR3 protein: ASATGGGLGGEAF